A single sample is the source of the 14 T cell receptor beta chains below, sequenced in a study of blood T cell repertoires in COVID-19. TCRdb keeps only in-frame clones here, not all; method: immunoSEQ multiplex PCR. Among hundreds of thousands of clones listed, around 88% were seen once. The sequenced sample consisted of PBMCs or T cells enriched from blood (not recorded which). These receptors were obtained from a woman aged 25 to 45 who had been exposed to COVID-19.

CDR3 protein: CASFRTGMNTEAFF. The CDR3 DNA is TGTGCCAGCTTCAGGACAGGGATGAACACTGAAGCTTTCTTT. The V gene is TRBV5-6, the J gene TRBJ1-1; TRBD1 aligns across 8 bases. The CDR3 runs to 14 residues. Germline CDR1 SGHDT, CDR2 YYEEEE. Trimming at V came to 7 bases and at J to 0 bases, leaving 5 bases not matched to a gene.

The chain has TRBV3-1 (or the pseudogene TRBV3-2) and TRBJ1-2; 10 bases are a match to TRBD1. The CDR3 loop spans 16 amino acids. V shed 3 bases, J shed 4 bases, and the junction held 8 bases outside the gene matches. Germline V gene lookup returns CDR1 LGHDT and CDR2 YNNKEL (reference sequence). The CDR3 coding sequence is TGTGCCAGCAGCCAGAACCGGGACAGGGGAGGCTATGGCTACACCTTC. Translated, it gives CASSQNRDRGGYGYTF.

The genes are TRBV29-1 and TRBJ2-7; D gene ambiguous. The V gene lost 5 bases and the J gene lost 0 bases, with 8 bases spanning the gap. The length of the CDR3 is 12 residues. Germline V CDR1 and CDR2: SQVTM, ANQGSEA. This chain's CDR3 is CSVSYSSYEQYF. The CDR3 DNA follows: TGCAGCGTTAGCTACAGCTCCTACGAGCAGTACTTC.

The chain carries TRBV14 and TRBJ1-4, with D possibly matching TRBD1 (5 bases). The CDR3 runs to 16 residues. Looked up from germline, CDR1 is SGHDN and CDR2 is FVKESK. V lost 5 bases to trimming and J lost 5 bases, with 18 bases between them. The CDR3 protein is CASSEGAGRRNEKLFF. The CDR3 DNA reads TGTGCCAGCAGCGAGGGCGCAGGGAGGCGGAATGAAAAACTGTTTTTT.

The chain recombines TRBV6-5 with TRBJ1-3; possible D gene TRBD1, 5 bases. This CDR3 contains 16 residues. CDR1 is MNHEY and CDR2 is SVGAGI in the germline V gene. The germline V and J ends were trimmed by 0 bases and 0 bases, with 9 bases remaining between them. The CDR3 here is CASSYSQGSSGNTIYF. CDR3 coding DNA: TGTGCCAGCAGTTACTCGCAGGGAAGCTCTGGAAACACCATATATTTT.

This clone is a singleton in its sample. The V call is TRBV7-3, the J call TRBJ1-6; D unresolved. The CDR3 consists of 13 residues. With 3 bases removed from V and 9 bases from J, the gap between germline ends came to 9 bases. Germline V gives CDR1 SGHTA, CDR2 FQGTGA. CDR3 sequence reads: CASSFFPGSPLHF. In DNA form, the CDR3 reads TGTGCCAGCAGCTTTTTTCCCGGTTCACCCCTCCACTTT.

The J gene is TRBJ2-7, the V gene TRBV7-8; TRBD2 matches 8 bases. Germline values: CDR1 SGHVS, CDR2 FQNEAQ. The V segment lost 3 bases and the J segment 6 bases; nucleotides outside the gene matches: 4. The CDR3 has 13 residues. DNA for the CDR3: TGTGCCAGCAGCTTTGAGGGACTAGGCGAGCAGTACTTC. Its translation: CASSFEGLGEQYF.

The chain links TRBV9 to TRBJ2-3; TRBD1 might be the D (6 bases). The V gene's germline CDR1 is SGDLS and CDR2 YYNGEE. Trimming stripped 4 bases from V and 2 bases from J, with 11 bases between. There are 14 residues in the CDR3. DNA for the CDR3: TGTGCCAGCAGCCTGGACAGAGTCACAGATACGCAGTATTTT. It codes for CASSLDRVTDTQYF.

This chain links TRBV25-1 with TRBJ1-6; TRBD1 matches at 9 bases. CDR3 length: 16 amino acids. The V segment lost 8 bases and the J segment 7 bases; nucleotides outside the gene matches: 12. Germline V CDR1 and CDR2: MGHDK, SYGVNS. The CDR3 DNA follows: TGTGCCAGCTCCGGGACAGGGAAGTATTACAATTCACCCCTCCACTTT. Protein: CASSGTGKYYNSPLHF.

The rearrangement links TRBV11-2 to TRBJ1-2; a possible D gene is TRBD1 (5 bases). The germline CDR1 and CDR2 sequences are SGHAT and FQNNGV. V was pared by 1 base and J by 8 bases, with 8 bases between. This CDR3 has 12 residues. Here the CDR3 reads CASSLGQGGYTF. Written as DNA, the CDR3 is TGTGCCAGCAGCTTAGGCCAGGGAGGCTACACCTTC.

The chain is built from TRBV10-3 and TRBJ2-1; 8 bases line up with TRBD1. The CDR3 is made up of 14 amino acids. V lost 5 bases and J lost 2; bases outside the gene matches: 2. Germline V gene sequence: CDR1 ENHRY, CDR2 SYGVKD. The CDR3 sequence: CAISRQGTYNEQFF. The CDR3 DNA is TGTGCCATCAGTCGACAGGGGACCTACAATGAGCAGTTCTTC.

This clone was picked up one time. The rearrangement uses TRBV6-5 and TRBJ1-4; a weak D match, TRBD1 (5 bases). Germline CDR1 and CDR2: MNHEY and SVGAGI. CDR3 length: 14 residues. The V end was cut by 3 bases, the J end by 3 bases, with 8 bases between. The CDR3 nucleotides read TGTGCCAGCAGTTATCGGGGGGCTAATGAAAAACTGTTTTTT. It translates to CASSYRGANEKLFF.

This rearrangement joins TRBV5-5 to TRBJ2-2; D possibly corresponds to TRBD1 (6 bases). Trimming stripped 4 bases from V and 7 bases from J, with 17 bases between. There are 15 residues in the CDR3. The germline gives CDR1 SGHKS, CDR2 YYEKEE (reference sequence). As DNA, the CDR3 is TGTGCCAGCAGCCGGACCCTACAGGGCTACGGGGAGCTGTTTTTT. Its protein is CASSRTLQGYGELFF.

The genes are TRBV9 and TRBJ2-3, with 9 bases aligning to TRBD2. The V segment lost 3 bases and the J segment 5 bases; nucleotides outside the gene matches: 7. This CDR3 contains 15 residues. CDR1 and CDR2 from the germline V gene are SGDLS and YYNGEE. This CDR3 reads CASSEGVAGEDTQYF. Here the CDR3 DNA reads TGTGCCAGCAGCGAGGGGGTAGCGGGGGAAGATACGCAGTATTTT. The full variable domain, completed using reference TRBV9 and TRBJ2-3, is DSGVTQTPKHLITATGQRVTLRCSPRSGDLSVYWYQQSLDQGLQFLIQYYNGEERAKGNILERFSAQQFPDLHSELNLSSLELGDSALYFCASSEGVAGEDTQYFGPGTRLTVL.